What follows is one TCR beta chain and its context. Sequencing was performed with immunoSEQ multiplex PCR; in TCRdb, only in-frame clones are kept and a portion is missing. Of 250,000 to 350,000 clones listed, 80% to 90% were seen once; the top ten hold roughly 4%. These data come from a study of blood T cell repertoires in COVID-19. On the study more broadly: Sample material is recorded as cDNA or gDNA derived from T cells, B-cell-depleted T cells, or PBMCs.

The trim removed 3 bases at V and 5 bases at J, leaving 3 bases unmatched. The CDR3 runs 13 residues. Germline V gene data show CDR1 as SGHAT and CDR2 as FQNNGV. Sequencing used PBMCs or T cells enriched from blood (not recorded which). This receptor was obtained from a woman aged 30 to 39 who had recovered from COVID-19. V is TRBV11-2 and J is TRBJ1-1, with 7 nucleotides matching TRBD1. CDR3 nucleotides: TGTGCCAGCAGCTTGACAGGGAAAACTGAAGCTTTCTTT. As protein: CASSLTGKTEAFF.